This is a list of T cell receptor beta chains from one sample in a study of blood T cell repertoires in COVID-19. Method: immunoSEQ multiplex PCR; TCRdb's copy keeps in-frame clones and lacks some. The sample lists 150,000 to 200,000 clones, approximately 89% occurring once. Material for sequencing was peripheral blood. The receptor set was obtained from a man between 65 and 79 years old with acute or convalescent COVID-19. The conserved cysteine and the conserved F or W are not part of the CDR3 here.

CDR3 protein,V gene,J gene
ASSLGRVSYNEQF,TRBV5-5,TRBJ2-1
ASVSQGSTNEKLF,TRBV2,TRBJ1-4
SVEGQQNTEAF,TRBV29-1,TRBJ1-1
ASSPTRTNTEAF,TRBV3-1/TRBV3-2,TRBJ1-1
ASRNSYPGTVREKLF,TRBV27,TRBJ1-4
ASSVASGGGADTQY,TRBV5-1,TRBJ2-3
ASSLSVAPIQPQH,TRBV18,TRBJ1-5
ASSATGGVNTEAF,TRBV5-6,TRBJ1-1
ASSVGLRGEQF,TRBV9,TRBJ2-1
ASRQGSGTEAF,TRBV5-1,TRBJ1-1
ASSIGLAGLQETQY,TRBV5-1,TRBJ2-5
ASSLDPTTKLNEQF,TRBV5-1,TRBJ2-1
ASGFGGTGELF,TRBV12-5,TRBJ2-2
ASSIIQGYTEAF,TRBV27,TRBJ1-1
ASSSAGTGLDTQY,TRBV5-1,TRBJ2-3
ASSQTWTMNTEAF,TRBV3-1/TRBV3-2,TRBJ1-1
ASSLVPPLQETQY,TRBV7-6,TRBJ2-5
ASRRGGGTIY,TRBV2,TRBJ1-3
AISPTGEYEQY,TRBV10-3,TRBJ2-7
ASSLYLDSFSGANVLT,TRBV7-2,TRBJ2-6
ASSPAGVGANVLT,TRBV5-6,TRBJ2-6
ASSPDRARRKLF,TRBV27,TRBJ1-4
ASSQEFGLNQPQH,TRBV4-3,TRBJ1-5
ASKPSGGPYEQY,TRBV6-5,TRBJ2-7
ASSRGTGGSRATEAF,TRBV19,TRBJ1-1
ASSLGTGRISYNEQF,TRBV4-3,TRBJ2-1
ASSQPGDNNEQF,TRBV4-2,TRBJ2-1